Listed below are T cell receptor beta chains from one sample, sequenced in a study of blood T cell repertoires in COVID-19. Profiling relied on immunoSEQ multiplex PCR, and the TCRdb table lists in-frame clones only, not all of them. The sample holds under 450,000 clones, roughly 80% seen once. The specimen was peripheral blood. These receptors came from a human donor with acute or convalescent COVID-19. The donor label of this sample is uncertain. Each CDR3 is given with its conserved first and last residue. The D gene is left open where the match is weak. Size values are once, few and many counts, or a class for expanded clones, and some rows have none.

clone size,J gene,V gene,D gene,CDR3 protein,CDR3 DNA
NA,TRBJ2-1,TRBV7-2,NA,CASSVSGQPANEQFF,TGTGCCAGCAGCGTCAGCGGCCAACCGGCAAATGAGCAGTTCTTC
NA,TRBJ1-6,TRBV30,TRBD1,CAWRRDRGFSPLHF,TGTGCCTGGAGAAGGGACAGGGGATTTTCACCCCTCCACTTT
NA,TRBJ1-6,TRBV27,NA,CASKNPRSGSYNSPLHF,TGTGCCAGCAAGAACCCGAGGTCGGGCTCCTATAATTCACCCCTCCACTTT
NA,TRBJ1-2,TRBV4-1,NA,CASSQATGFNYGYTF,TGCGCCAGCAGCCAAGCGACGGGGTTTAACTATGGCTACACCTTC
NA,TRBJ1-1,TRBV2,TRBD1,CASTRDRPMNTEAFF,TGTGCCAGCACCCGGGACAGACCTATGAACACTGAAGCTTTCTTT
NA,TRBJ1-5,TRBV4-1,NA,CASSQVTGQYNQPQHF,TGCGCCAGCAGCCAAGTCACCGGACAATACAATCAGCCCCAGCATTTT
NA,TRBJ2-1,TRBV7-6,TRBD2,CASSSQTGTSNEQFF,TGTGCCAGCAGCTCCCAAACCGGGACTAGCAATGAGCAGTTCTTC
NA,TRBJ2-1,TRBV25-1,NA,CASSDPSVHEQFF,TGTGCCAGCAGTGACCCTAGTGTGCATGAGCAGTTCTTC
NA,TRBJ2-7,TRBV6-2/TRBV6-3,NA,CASSYKYRLSYEQYF,TGTGCCAGCAGTTATAAGTACAGATTGTCCTACGAGCAGTACTTC
once,TRBJ2-5,TRBV3-1/TRBV3-2,TRBD2,CASSSGLAKTQYF,TGTGCCAGCAGCTCGGGACTAGCCAAGACCCAGTACTTC
NA,TRBJ2-3,TRBV9,TRBD2,CASRRSGVSTDTQYF,TGTGCCAGCAGGAGAAGCGGGGTCAGCACAGATACGCAGTATTTT
NA,TRBJ1-2,TRBV15,NA,CATSSYKDSWGYTF,TGTGCCACCAGCTCCTATAAGGACAGCTGGGGGTACACCTTC
NA,TRBJ1-1,TRBV29-1,TRBD1,CSGDRGNTEAFF,TGCAGCGGCGACAGGGGGAACACTGAAGCTTTCTTT
NA,TRBJ1-2,TRBV27,NA,CASSPETGYYGYTF,TGTGCCAGCAGTCCTGAGACAGGTTACTATGGCTACACCTTC